These 8 T cell receptor beta chains came from one sample sequenced in a study of blood T cell repertoires in COVID-19. Clones were read by immunoSEQ multiplex PCR, and TCRdb kept only the in-frame ones, dropping some. The data contain 150,000 to 200,000 clones, about 85% of them singletons. Sequenced input: peripheral blood. The receptors were sampled from a woman aged 80 or older with acute or convalescent COVID-19.

This clone was seen more than once but under ten times. The chain links TRBV19 to TRBJ2-6, with TRBD2 identical over 13 bases. The J segment lost 3 bases and the V segment lost 4 bases, leaving 6 bases of the junction unmatched. CDR3 size: 18 residues. Germline assignment: CDR1 LNHDA and CDR2 SQIVND (reference sequence). CDR3 nucleotides: TGTGCCAGTAGTACCCCGGGACTAGCGGGACGTGGGGCCAACGTCCTGACTTTC. Amino acids: CASSTPGLAGRGANVLTF.

The CDR3 protein is CASTRAKTGEKLFF. DNA for the CDR3: TGTGCCAGCACCCGGGCCAAAACGGGAGAAAAACTGTTTTTT. This chain joins TRBV6-5 and TRBJ1-4; D is undetermined. Germline V gene data show CDR1 as MNHEY and CDR2 as SVGAGI. The CDR3 is made up of 14 amino acids. V was shortened by 7 bases and J by 8 bases, with 17 bases between the two germline ends.

This clone appeared once. V and J are TRBV2 and TRBJ2-2; TRBD1 agrees at 7 bases. V shed 8 bases and J 4 bases; nucleotides not matched to a gene: 7. CDR1 and CDR2 from the germline V gene are SNHLY and FYNNEI. This CDR3 region has 14 residues. The DNA for the CDR3 is TGTGCCAGCCAGGAGACAGGGCGCACCGGGGAGCTGTTTTTT. It codes for CASQETGRTGELFF.

The chain has TRBV21-1 and TRBJ2-7; the table names TRBD1, a call not compared with the DNA. TRBV21-1 is an annotated pseudogene. The CDR3 has 16 amino acids. This CDR3 is CASSNHGTGNSYEQYF. Written as DNA, the CDR3 is TGTGCCAGCAGCAACCACGGGACAGGGAACTCCTACGAGCAGTACTTC.

The chain is built from TRBV5-1 and TRBJ1-2; 8 nucleotides line up with TRBD1. This CDR3 comprises 13 residues. Germline V CDR1 and CDR2: SGHRS, YFSETQ. Germline trimming cut 3 bases from V and 4 bases from J; bases unmatched to any gene: 2. The CDR3 DNA reads TGCGCCAGCAGCTACGGACAGGGCTATGGCTACACCTTC. Translating it yields CASSYGQGYGYTF.

This sequence joins TRBV15 and TRBJ2-3; 7 bases match TRBD2. Germline CDR1 reads LNHNV; CDR2 reads YYDKDF (reference sequence). J lost 0 bases, V lost 5 bases, and 8 bases had no gene match. CDR3 length: 16 amino acids. The chain's CDR3 is CATSRIAGGSTDTQYF. The CDR3 nucleotides read TGTGCCACCAGCCGAATAGCGGGCGGGAGCACAGATACGCAGTATTTT. The entire variable domain, with the rest obtained from reference TRBV15 and TRBJ2-3, is as follows: DAMVIQNPRYQVTQFGKPVTLSCSQTLNHNVMYWYQQKSSQAPKLLFHYYDKDFNNEADTPDNFQSRRPNTSFCFLDIRSPGLGDTAMYLCATSRIAGGSTDTQYFGPGTRLTVL.

This chain joins TRBV7-2 and TRBJ1-5; 9 bases align to TRBD1. V lost 2 bases, J lost 4 bases, and 3 bases stayed unmatched. There are 15 residues in the CDR3. CDR1 is SGHTA and CDR2 is FQGNSA in the germline V gene. Written as DNA, the CDR3 is TGTGCCAGCAGCTTACACAGGGGGCCAAATCAGCCCCAGCATTTT. Translating it yields CASSLHRGPNQPQHF.

The V call is TRBV30, the J call TRBJ1-2, with TRBD1 matching 8 bases. Per germline, CDR1 GTSNPN and CDR2 SVGIG (reference sequence). V shed 0 bases and J 5 bases; nucleotides not matched to a gene: 5. This CDR3 region has 14 residues. The DNA for the CDR3 is TGTGCCTGGAGTGTAGTCGGGACAGGTTATGGCTACACCTTC. This translates into CAWSVVGTGYGYTF.